This T cell receptor (beta chain) derives from a study of blood T cells in healthy people across ages. Findings and limits, study-wide: Total diversity from one million sequenced T cells was likely underestimated.

Then a second PCR, running roughly 6 to 12 cycles, was carried out with a sample-barcoded 5' primer and a J-beta primer mix. Unique molecular identifiers of 12 random nucleotides labeled each cDNA. TCRdb redid the calling of the 5' RACE reads with MiXCR, one entry per CDR3 protein. The sample has 630,000 or so distinct CDR3 sequences, about a third seen once. The CDR3 has 15 residues. Looked up from germline, CDR1 is SGHDT and CDR2 is YYEEEE. V was cut by 4 bases and J by 6 bases, with 16 bases left in between. For this clonotype: Its target is not known.

This clonotype was sampled from a woman of 80 years or more in good health. The gene calls are TRBV5-6 and TRBJ1-4; TRBD1 might be the D (6 bases). Sequenced: blood. This chain's CDR3 is CASSGGGGRDEKLFF. The CDR3 DNA reads as TGTGCCAGCAGCGGAGGGGGGGGCCGAGATGAAAAACTGTTTTTT.